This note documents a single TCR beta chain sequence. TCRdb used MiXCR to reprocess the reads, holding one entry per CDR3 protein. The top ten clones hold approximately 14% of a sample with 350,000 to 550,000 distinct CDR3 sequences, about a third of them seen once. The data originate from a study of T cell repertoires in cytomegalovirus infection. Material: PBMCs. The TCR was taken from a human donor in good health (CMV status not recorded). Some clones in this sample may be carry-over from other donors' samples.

In DNA form, the CDR3 reads TGTGCCAGCAGTTTGAGTGGGACAGGGGGAAACACCATATATTTT. Its protein is CASSLSGTGGNTIYF. The rearrangement links TRBV28 to TRBJ1-3; the match to TRBD1 covers 9 bases. From germline, CDR1 is MDHEN and CDR2 SYDVKM. The junction had 4 bases not matched to a gene; V was cut back by 3 bases and J by 4 bases. The CDR3 runs to 15 residues. Together with reference TRBV28 and TRBJ1-3, the CDR3 gives the full variable domain: DVKVTQSSRYLVKRTGEKVFLECVQDMDHENMFWYRQDPGLGLRLIYFSYDVKMKEKGDIPEGYSVSREKKERFSLILESASTNQTSMYLCASSLSGTGGNTIYFGEGSWLTVV.